The 27 T cell receptor beta chains below come from one sample, sequenced in a study of T cell responses to AZD1222 COVID-19 vaccine. Using immunoSEQ multiplex PCR, the repertoire was profiled, and TCRdb retains in-frame clones only, with some absent. The profile shows 100,000 or so clones, more than 75% of them singletons. This sample comprised peripheral blood, obtained on day 0 of AZD1222 vaccination. All receptors come from an adult in good health.

The J gene is TRBJ2-2, the V gene TRBV7-2, with 9 bases identical to TRBD2. The CDR3 spans 15 residues. The J segment lost 5 bases and the V segment lost 1 base, leaving 2 bases of the junction unmatched. Germline lookup yields CDR1 SGHTA and CDR2 FQGNSA. The CDR3 DNA sequence: TGTGCCAGCAGCTTAGAAAGCGGGGGGACCGGGGAGCTGTTTTTT. Its translation: CASSLESGGTGELFF.

The rearrangement joins TRBV2 to TRBJ1-2, with TRBD1 as a possible D gene (5 bases). CDR1 and CDR2 from the germline V gene are SNHLY and FYNNEI. Trimming left V 6 bases short and J 0 bases short, with 8 bases between. This CDR3 is 13 amino acids long. CDR3 amino acids: CASRRTTNYGYTF. The CDR3 coding sequence is TGTGCCAGCAGAAGGACAACTAACTATGGCTACACCTTC. Complete variable domain (other parts from reference TRBV2 and TRBJ1-2): EPEVTQTPSHQVTQMGQEVILRCVPISNHLYFYWYRQILGQKVEFLVSFYNNEISEKSEIFDDQFSVERPDGSNFTLKIRSTKLEDSAMYFCASRRTTNYGYTFGSGTRLTVV.

The chain combines TRBV19 with TRBJ1-5, with D maybe TRBD1 (6 bases). Trimming pared 1 base from V and 0 bases from J, leaving 10 bases between. This CDR3 is 16 amino acids long. In germline, CDR1 is LNHDA, CDR2 SQIVND (reference sequence). The CDR3 loop is CASSIGGGHSNQPQHF. CDR3 sequence (DNA): TGTGCCAGTAGTATAGGAGGGGGACATAGCAATCAGCCCCAGCATTTT.

V usage is TRBV6-2 or TRBV6-3 and J usage is TRBJ1-2; TRBD1 might be the D (6 bases). Germline V gives CDR1 MNHEY, CDR2 SVGEGT. The CDR3 consists of 13 residues. The ends were cut back, 5 bases at V and 8 bases at J, with 15 bases in the middle. The CDR3 region is CASSRQGRSGYTF. CDR3 in DNA: TGTGCCAGCAGTCGGCAGGGGAGGTCGGGCTACACCTTC.

V and J are TRBV18 and TRBJ1-3; D is possibly TRBD1 (5 bases). The CDR3 extends over 14 amino acids. Trimming cost V 6 bases and J 4 bases, with 13 bases left between them. The germline CDR1 and CDR2 sequences are KGHSH and LQKENI. The CDR3: CASSREGLGNTIYF. The DNA of the CDR3 is TGTGCCAGCTCGCGGGAGGGGCTCGGAAACACCATATATTTT.

With regard to this clone: This CDR3 is also generated by other DNA sequences in the sample. The rearrangement joins TRBV7-9 to TRBJ2-1, with 9 positions matching TRBD2. J gave up 3 bases and V 0 bases, and 3 bases lay outside the gene matches. CDR3 length: 16 amino acids. Germline values: CDR1 SEHNR, CDR2 FQNEAQ (reference sequence). The CDR3 DNA reads TGTGCCAGCAGCTTAGCCGGTAGCGGGGGCTACAATGAGCAGTTCTTC. It specifies CASSLAGSGGYNEQFF.

The V call is TRBV12-5, the J call TRBJ1-2; 7 bases agree with TRBD1. V trimming: 5 bases; J trimming: 2 bases; junction bases outside the gene matches: 11. The V gene's germline CDR1 is LGHNT and CDR2 FRNRAP. This CDR3 region has 16 residues. The CDR3 nucleotides read TGTGCTAGTGGTCCCCCTCCGGGACAGCTCAACTATGGCTACACCTTC. It encodes CASGPPPGQLNYGYTF.

This sequence joins TRBV11-2 and TRBJ2-1, with 7 bases that match TRBD2. Trimming took 5 bases from V and 3 from J; bases not matched to a gene: 7. CDR3 size: 15 residues. Per germline, CDR1 SGHAT and CDR2 FQNNGV. The CDR3 protein is CASSPERDYYNEQFF. The CDR3 DNA follows: TGTGCCAGCAGCCCCGAGAGGGACTACTACAATGAGCAGTTCTTC.

CDR3 region: CASSLRGAEAFF. CDR3 bases: TGTGCCAGCAGCCTTAGGGGGGCTGAAGCTTTCTTT. The genes are TRBV4-2 and TRBJ1-1, with a weak D call TRBD1 (6 bases). CDR1 is LGHNA, CDR2 YNFKEQ, per germline. The CDR3 has 12 amino acids. The V gene lost 4 bases and the J gene lost 6 bases, with 9 bases spanning the gap.

V gene TRBV3-1 (or the pseudogene TRBV3-2) combines with J gene TRBJ1-2; D call uncertain. The V and J ends lost 0 bases and 8 bases respectively, with 10 bases between them. CDR1 is LGHDT, CDR2 YNNKEL, per germline (reference sequence). CDR3 length: 13 residues. The CDR3 DNA sequence: TGTGCCAGCAGCCAAGATGGAGGGATCGGCTACACCTTC. Protein: CASSQDGGIGYTF.

The chain combines TRBV2 with TRBJ1-2; the D is unclear. Germline V lookup: CDR1 SNHLY, CDR2 FYNNEI. The V and J ends lost 5 bases and 5 bases respectively, with 12 bases between them. This CDR3 region has 13 residues. This CDR3 is CASSPGPNYGYTF. In DNA form, the CDR3 reads TGTGCCAGCAGTCCCGGGCCGAATTATGGCTACACCTTC.

This rearrangement joins TRBV27 to TRBJ1-1; D might be TRBD1 (6 bases). Germline CDR1 reads MNHEY; CDR2 reads SMNVEV (reference sequence). Between the trimmed V and J ends, which lost 3 bases and 6 bases, there was a span of 17 bases. The CDR3 totals 15 residues. CDR3 protein: CASSFYTGSVAEAFF. Here the CDR3 DNA reads TGTGCCAGCAGTTTCTATACAGGGTCCGTCGCTGAAGCTTTCTTT.

The rearrangement joins TRBV6-1 to TRBJ1-2, with 7 nucleotides matching TRBD1. Trimming cost V 1 base and J 1 base; bases outside gene matches: 0. CDR3 length: 14 amino acids. Germline V gives CDR1 MNHNS, CDR2 SASEGT. The CDR3 loop reads CASSEGQGNYGYTF. The CDR3 nucleotides are TGTGCCAGCAGTGAAGGACAGGGTAACTATGGCTACACCTTC.

V gene TRBV3-1 (or the pseudogene TRBV3-2) combines with J gene TRBJ2-4; 9 bases map to TRBD1. This CDR3 spans 19 amino acids. The germline CDR1 and CDR2 sequences are LGHDT and YNNKEL (reference sequence). V lost 0 bases to trimming and J lost 2 bases; unmatched junction nucleotides: 11. The CDR3 sequence is CASSQDWDREFLTKNIQYF. In DNA form, the CDR3 reads TGTGCCAGCAGCCAAGACTGGGACAGGGAGTTCTTGACCAAAAACATTCAGTACTTC.

The genes are TRBV21-1 and TRBJ1-4; the table gives TRBD1 as D, unverified against the DNA. TRBV21-1 is a pseudogene locus. The CDR3 extends over 13 amino acids. CDR3 DNA: TGTGCCAGCAGACTCAGGGAAGAAAAAAAACTGTTTTTT. Protein sequence: CASRLREEKKLFF.

The rearrangement joins TRBV19 to TRBJ1-4; D gene ambiguous. Germline-derived CDR1 and CDR2 are LNHDA and SQIVND (reference sequence). The CDR3 extends over 17 amino acids. Trimming cost V 6 bases and J 0 bases, with 17 bases left between them. CDR3 nucleotides: TGTGCCAGTAGCAATCGAGGCAGCCCTGCAACTAATGAAAAACTGTTTTTT. This sequence encodes CASSNRGSPATNEKLFF. The complete variable domain, with remaining parts taken from reference TRBV19 and TRBJ1-4, reads DGGITQSPKYLFRKEGQNVTLSCEQNLNHDAMYWYRQDPGQGLRLIYYSQIVNDFQKGDIAEGYSVSREKKESFPLTVTSAQKNPTAFYLCASSNRGSPATNEKLFFGSGTQLSVL.

The genes are TRBV19 and TRBJ1-3; perhaps TRBD1 as D (5 bases). Germline V gene sequence: CDR1 LNHDA, CDR2 SQIVND (reference sequence). V was shortened by 3 bases and J by 4 bases, with 13 bases between the two germline ends. The CDR3 is 15 amino acids. CDR3 loop: CASSIPRGSGNTIYF. DNA for the CDR3: TGTGCCAGTAGTATCCCAAGGGGATCAGGAAACACCATATATTTT.

The V and J genes are TRBV5-3 and TRBJ2-2, with D perhaps TRBD2 (6 bases). TRBV5-3 is an ORF, and what it does is uncertain. V lost 3 bases to trimming and J lost 1 base, with 10 bases between them. CDR3 size: 15 residues. CDR3 sequence: CARSSPGENTGELFF. CDR3 nucleotides: TGTGCCAGAAGCTCCCCGGGGGAGAACACCGGGGAGCTGTTTTTT.

This clone is a singleton in its sample. The chain couples TRBV6-2 or TRBV6-3 to TRBJ2-3; D is ambiguous. Germline V gives CDR1 MNHEY, CDR2 SVGEGT. CDR3 length equals 14 residues. V dropped 5 bases and J dropped 5 bases, with 14 bases sitting between them. CDR3 nucleotides: TGTGCCAGCAGTGCCCGACTGACCGGAGATACGCAGTATTTT. This gives the protein CASSARLTGDTQYF.

This chain connects TRBV10-3 to TRBJ2-2; 7 positions match TRBD2. Germline assignment: CDR1 ENHRY and CDR2 SYGVKD. The CDR3 sequence is 15 residues long. V was clipped by 5 bases and J by 3 bases; unmatched bases: 6. CDR3 sequence reads: CAISTLSGDTGELFF. DNA of the CDR3: TGTGCCATCAGTACCCTAAGCGGGGACACCGGGGAGCTGTTTTTT.

The V call is TRBV19, the J call TRBJ2-1, with 8 bases aligning to TRBD1. The germline gives CDR1 LNHDA, CDR2 SQIVND (reference sequence). CDR3 length equals 13 residues. The ends lost 3 bases at V and 11 bases at J; junction bases unmatched: 6. CDR3 nucleotides: TGTGCCAGTAGTATTCCAGGGGGCGGACAGCAGTTCTTC. Translating gives CASSIPGGGQQFF.

The chain joins TRBV7-9 to TRBJ1-3; possible D gene TRBD1, 5 bases. This CDR3 has 15 amino acids. The V and J ends lost 2 bases and 6 bases respectively, with 14 bases between them. The germline gives CDR1 SEHNR, CDR2 FQNEAQ (reference sequence). This CDR3 reads CASSLSGTLKNTIYF. The CDR3, as DNA: TGTGCCAGCAGCTTATCGGGGACCCTAAAAAACACCATATATTTT.

The chain carries TRBV15 and TRBJ2-7, with D unresolved. CDR1 LNHNV and CDR2 YYDKDF come from the germline V gene (reference sequence). Trimming left V 0 bases short and J 6 bases short, with 9 bases between. The CDR3 length is 13 residues. The CDR3 sequence: CATSRDLVAEQYF. CDR3 nucleotides: TGTGCCACCAGCAGAGATCTGGTCGCCGAGCAGTACTTC.

This rearrangement joins TRBV10-2 to TRBJ2-7, with 7 positions matching TRBD1. The CDR3 is 13 amino acids. CDR1 and CDR2 from the germline V gene are WSHSY and SAAADI. Trimming took 6 bases from V and 4 from J; bases not matched to a gene: 6. In DNA form, the CDR3 reads TGCGCCAGCAGACCGACAGGGCTATACGAGCAGTACTTC. Protein product: CASRPTGLYEQYF.

The chain has TRBV3-1 (or the pseudogene TRBV3-2) and TRBJ1-2; D not resolved. This CDR3 contains 14 residues. V was cut by 0 bases and J by 4 bases, with 9 bases left in between. The V gene's germline CDR1 is LGHDT and CDR2 YNNKEL (reference sequence). The CDR3 loop reads CASSQDAGIYGYTF. The CDR3 DNA reads as TGTGCCAGCAGCCAAGACGCGGGGATCTATGGCTACACCTTC.

The rearrangement uses TRBV5-4 and TRBJ2-7, with 8 bases that match TRBD2. The CDR3 extends over 15 amino acids. J gave up 7 bases and V 4 bases, and 13 bases lay outside the gene matches. Germline V CDR1 and CDR2: SGHNT, YYREEE (reference sequence). The CDR3 region has the DNA TGTGCCAGCAGCGACCAGAAGCGGGGGTCGCGGGAGCAGTACTTC. It specifies CASSDQKRGSREQYF.

Comments on this clone: This specimen includes other DNA sequences encoding the same CDR3. V gene TRBV3-1 (or the pseudogene TRBV3-2) combines with J gene TRBJ1-5; D is unclear. Trimming shortened V by 1 base and J by 4 bases, and 5 bases separated the two germline ends. The germline V gene encodes CDR1 LGHDT and CDR2 YNNKEL (reference sequence). This CDR3 spans 13 amino acids. CDR3 nucleotides: TGTGCCAGCAGCCAAGGACTGAATCAGCCCCAGCATTTT. It is translated as CASSQGLNQPQHF.